This TCR beta chain was recorded in a study of cytomegalovirus exposure and HLA in healthy donors listed by TCRdb under 2017. Study-level background: In an earlier analysis of approximately 640 of the donors, 276 Gb of sequence data and some 120 million unique TCR beta sequences from about 179 million T cells were reported. An early release that covered about 640 HLA-typed donors contained about 300 gigabases of sequencing data and about 93 million unique TCR sequences. Of the roughly 400 genotyped donors, 65% to 90% were placed in the genetic ancestry cluster associated with self-reported Caucasian donors. The aim of the study was to test whether cataloging public T cell receptors could identify signatures of past pathogen exposure. The study used immunosequencing to profile the T cell repertoires of 600 to 850 subjects and linked those repertoires to cytomegalovirus serostatus. Along with the roughly 670-subject first cohort, a separate validation cohort of more than 90 different subjects was used. To predict cytomegalovirus infection status, the study combined high-throughput TCR immunosequencing, statistical association of individual TCRs with disease status, and machine learning. A later analysis re-analyzed previously published TCR beta repertoires from 550 to 700 donors and added high-resolution HLA genotyping to study TCR occurrence patterns. Rather than using new phenotypic data, the later analysis identified candidate immune exposures from TCR beta sequences and from how often those sequences occurred across donors. To decide whether each TCR beta V gene segment behaved as functional or pseudogenic, an earlier analysis of several hundred of the donors relied on high-throughput TCR beta sequencing. Alongside the repertoire data, information on donor age, sex, ethnicity and CMV serostatus was compiled. In a later genetic analysis, genome-wide SNP genotypes for about three fifths of the roughly 670 donors were used, and that subset was treated as a discovery cohort. All discovery cohort repertoires had been generated using a single sequencing platform. HLA typing covered class I and class II loci at four-digit resolution. Typing coverage varied by locus: about 629-630 donors for A, B, C, DRB1 and DQB1; 500 to 550 for DQA1; 606 for DPA1; about 450 for DPB1. Roughly 5 DR-DQ haplotypes were handled as single units for association and clustering, since linkage in the cohort was strong. Among about 370 genotyped donors of the cohort, an average of around 220,000 unique TCR beta nucleotide sequences was sequenced per donor, of which 15% to 20% were non-productive.

The germline V gene yields SGHDT for CDR1 and YYEEEE for CDR2. V drops 8 bases and J drops 1 base, leaving 18 bases in between. Inclusive of the bounding cysteine and phenylalanine, the CDR3 is 16 residues long. Of all the DNA, just the CDR3 is kept, 48 bases in frame from base 1. What the work shows at the level of the full study, not this receptor alone: Because HLA typing was unavailable for some donors at each locus, only the typed subset was used in association tests. The study listed approximately 160 TCR beta chains as associated with cytomegalovirus. Several of the top co-occurrence clusters appeared to be linked to parvovirus B19, influenza, CMV and Epstein-Barr virus, according to a later analysis. The classifier was reported to diagnose cytomegalovirus status with high specificity and sensitivity in both the original and validation cohorts. When HLA alleles, especially DR and DQ, strongly co-occurred, attributing TCR associations to individual alleles was difficult. Compared with the approximately 700-donor mean, donors in an Asian-associated ancestry cluster had fewer N-insertions in productive TCRs, according to a later genetic analysis. In a later analysis, the rate of TCR association differed among HLA loci, with DRB1 alleles having the most associated TCRs and HLA-C alleles having the fewest. The 87-base-pair reads could not distinguish some IMGT-functional V segments, including TRBV6-2 and TRBV6-3, so those segments were excluded. Because counts were too low, roughly 16 rarely observed V segments, including chromosome 9 orphons, were left out of the earlier analysis of roughly 600 of the donors. The cohort was sequenced for TCR beta chains only, and without alpha or paired-chain data the features that could be detected were limited. Roughly uniform sequencing depth across donors was assumed in presence/absence analyses, although this assumption may not hold. A further reported finding was that TCR beta sequences accurately predicted the HLA-A and HLA-B alleles for most subjects in the first cohort. V-gene and J-gene trimming of TCR beta chains was associated with a missense DCLRE1C variant in a later genetic analysis, and the association was replicated in an independent cohort. At a false discovery rate of 0.05, a later analysis linked under 20,000 TCR beta sequences to specific HLA alleles. In a later analysis, HLA-associated TCR beta chains showed more clonal expansion and lower generation probabilities than non-associated chains that were equally common. In an earlier analysis of some 540 of the donors, most TCR beta V segments appeared in productive rearrangements about 90% or about 30% of the time, broadly matching IMGT annotations. A few of the identified cytomegalovirus-associated TCR beta chains were confirmed in vitro to be specific for cytomegalovirus antigens. It was suggested by the authors that the approach could potentially be generalized to other disease states and immunological phenotypes. The only immune exposure information available for the cohort was CMV serostatus. The sequencing pipeline was judged likely to have produced a cluster of highly shared sequence variants as a technical artifact. Most TCR sequences were observed very rarely across donors, whereas some public TCRs were present in many individuals. Linkage disequilibrium might explain the correlated functional status among segregating V segments, but an unknown experimental factor could not be excluded. Most CMV-associated TCR beta chains appeared to be HLA-restricted in a later analysis, and the HLA associations seemed to be driven largely by CMV exposure.

In total, roughly 670 healthy bone marrow donors made up the cohort. All cohort members were sampled while nominally healthy, although unrecorded immune exposures were likely present. The donor was CMV seronegative and was included in the group of a few hundred seronegative cohort members. Each donor provided a peripheral blood sample, and peripheral blood mononuclear cells were used for TCR beta sequencing. The Qiagen DNeasy Blood Extraction Kit was used to extract genomic DNA from the blood cell samples. Comment on this clone: Its antigen target is currently unknown. Per-base quality was not reported, and no clone a single base away is much larger than it.

Library preparation used the immunoSEQ multiplex PCR assay. The multiplex PCR relied on a mix of 60 forward primers for TCR Vbeta segments and 13 reverse primers for TCR Jbeta segments. The CDR3 region of rearranged TCR beta genes was amplified from genomic DNA with a multiplex PCR assay. Amplified TCR beta libraries were sequenced as 87-base-pair reads on the Illumina HiSeq System. The authors' pipeline ran thus. In a later analysis, about 80 million unique TCR beta chains were counted across the approximately 640 repertoires, and about 9.9 million of these chains were shared by at least two donors. To remove PCR and sequencing errors, raw reads were error-corrected and collapsed into unique sequences using a nearest-neighbor algorithm that merged closely related sequences. Alignment of CDR3 sequences to IMGT reference sequences was used to assign V, D and J gene segments. For a sequence to be retained, a match of at least six nucleotides to both a V gene segment and a J gene segment was required. A rearrangement counted as productive if the CDR3 had no stop codons and remained in frame with V and J, and every other rearrangement counted as non-productive. Following IMGT convention, CDR3 was defined as the stretch from the second conserved V-encoded cysteine to the conserved J-encoded phenylalanine. The earlier analysis of 500 to 750 of the donors excluded any sequence lacking an unambiguous match to a single V gene segment. An earlier analysis of approximately 590 of the donors classified V segments as functional when productive rearrangements were above 56.7% and as segregating when the standard deviation between donors was above 5%. To diagnose cytomegalovirus status from the catalog of TCR beta chain sequences, a statistical classification framework was built. In a later analysis, TCR nucleotide sequences were compared against IMGT/GENE-DB human TR gene sequences so that V and J genes could be assigned. Using the TCRdist pipeline, a later analysis assigned CDR3 sequences along with most-parsimonious VDJ recombination scenarios. In a later analysis, each TCR beta chain was defined by its CDR3 amino acid sequence together with its V-gene family, and reads without a unique V-gene family were excluded. As a way to deal with suspected cross-contamination and a sequencing artifact, a later analysis dropped 592 nucleotide sequences that were highly shared and had low generation probability. In a later analysis, a clonal expansion index for each public chain was calculated from normalized within-repertoire ranks of inferred template counts. Generation probabilities in a later analysis came from a VDJ recombination model fitted to out-of-frame rearrangements, and those results were checked against IGoR. In a later analysis, TCR-TCR, TCR-HLA and TCR-CMV co-occurrence was scored with hypergeometric tests, and a repertoire-size bias correction was applied to TCR pairs. False discovery rates were estimated in a later analysis by permuting HLA or CMV assignments 20 times. In a later analysis, co-occurring TCRs were grouped using DBSCAN, and TCRdist sequence similarity was added for clustering within HLA-allele-positive subsets. Repertoires with fewer than 30,000 or more than 120,000 public chains, plus five repertoires with anomalous nucleotide sharing, were excluded from co-occurrence clustering. TCRdb limited this immuneACCESS table to in-frame rearrangements with V and J called. A share of clones is missing; checked studies link under half to unresolved V genes, and the rest is unexplained. V, J and clone size are those of that table, while D and trimming were read from the DNA. This sample is represented by about 170,000 clones; less than 80% of them were singletons. The biggest ten clones account for approximately 0.76% of the sample.

Sequenced: PBMCs. This receptor was identified in a female donor in good health and CMV-seronegative. Recombination joined TRBV5-6 with TRBJ2-2, and possibly TRBD1, on 6 matching bases. The sequenced DNA is TGTGCCAGTAGACTTGGGGGCGGATGGAACACCGGGGAGCTGTTTTTT. Its amino acids are CASRLGGGWNTGELFF.